The 13 T cell receptor beta chains below were found in one sample sequenced in a study of cytomegalovirus exposure and HLA in healthy donors. PCR amplification relied on 60 Vbeta primers (plus 13 Jbeta primers). Here immunoSEQ multiplex PCR was the method, and the copy in TCRdb shows in-frame clones only, minus some. This table holds 100,000 to 150,000 clones, roughly 68% found once. The sequenced sample consisted of PBMCs. The receptor set was obtained from a woman aged 45-65 years in good health and CMV-seropositive.

V usage is TRBV4-1 and J usage is TRBJ1-3; tentatively, D is TRBD1 (5 bases). Trimming left V 4 bases short and J 2 bases short, with 12 bases between. The CDR3 extends over 15 amino acids. Germline CDR1 is MGHRA and CDR2 is YSYEKL. CDR3 amino acids: CASSPQGRTGNTIYF. The CDR3 DNA reads TGCGCCAGCAGCCCGCAGGGAAGAACTGGAAACACCATATATTTT.

CDR3 loop: CAISKSPPGTANTGELFF. CDR3 DNA sequence: TGTGCCATCAGCAAGTCTCCCCCCGGGACAGCGAACACCGGGGAGCTGTTTTTT. V gene TRBV10-3 combines with J gene TRBJ2-2; 7 bases line up with TRBD1. Germline loops: CDR1 ENHRY, CDR2 SYGVKD. V was pared by 6 bases and J by 0 bases, with 13 bases of the junction left unmatched. There are 18 residues in the CDR3.

The chain combines TRBV20-1 with TRBJ1-4; D not resolved. Deletions cut 8 bases from V and 7 bases from J, with 11 bases between. The CDR3 spans 11 residues. CDR1 is DFQATT and CDR2 is SNEGSKA in the germline V gene (reference sequence). DNA for the CDR3: TGCAGTTCTATATACGGTGAAAAACTGTTTTTT. Translating gives CSSIYGEKLFF.

The J gene is TRBJ1-2, the V gene TRBV6-6, with D possibly TRBD1 on 5 matching bases. CDR1 and CDR2 from the germline V gene are MNHNY and SVGAGI (reference sequence). Trimming took off 5 bases at V and 3 bases at J, with 13 bases between the two ends. The CDR3 contains 14 residues. DNA of the CDR3: TGTGCCAGCAGTCCTCGGACATCCGACTATGGCTACACCTTC. This sequence encodes CASSPRTSDYGYTF.

The V call is TRBV4-1, the J call TRBJ1-6, with a possible D match to TRBD1 (5 bases). This CDR3 spans 16 amino acids. Looked up from germline, CDR1 is MGHRA and CDR2 is YSYEKL. V lost 0 bases and J 6 bases, leaving 12 bases between the germline ends. The chain's CDR3 is CASSQDGYRSNSPLHF. Written as DNA, the CDR3 is TGCGCCAGCAGCCAAGATGGGTACAGGAGTAATTCACCCCTCCACTTT.

V usage is TRBV7-9 and J usage is TRBJ2-7; 10 bases are shared with TRBD1. The CDR3 extends over 16 amino acids. J gave up 5 bases and V 2 bases, and 9 bases lay outside the gene matches. Germline CDR1 SEHNR, CDR2 FQNEAQ (reference sequence). The CDR3 here is CASSLPPGQGFDEQYF. The DNA for the CDR3 is TGTGCCAGCAGCTTACCTCCGGGACAGGGGTTTGACGAGCAGTACTTC. The whole variable domain, filled in from reference TRBV7-9 and TRBJ2-7, reads DTGVSQNPRHKITKRGQNVTFRCDPISEHNRLYWYRQTLGQGPEFLTYFQNEAQLEKSRLLSDRFSAERPKGSFSTLEIQRTEQGDSAMYLCASSLPPGQGFDEQYFGPGTRLTVT.

V gene TRBV29-1 combines with J gene TRBJ2-5, with a weak D call TRBD2 (6 bases). The germline V gene has CDR1 SQVTM and CDR2 ANQGSEA. The length of the CDR3 is 12 residues. V was clipped by 6 bases and J by 7 bases, with 15 bases between them. CDR3 in amino acids: CSVGGRGRTQYF. The CDR3, as DNA: TGCAGCGTCGGTGGGCGGGGAAGGACCCAGTACTTC.

This clone was picked up a small number of times. This chain uses TRBV5-4 with TRBJ1-4; 9 positions agree with TRBD1. After removal of 0 bases from V and 4 bases from J, the junction contained 1 base not matched to a gene. The CDR3 runs to 15 residues. Germline CDR1 SGHNT, CDR2 YYREEE (reference sequence). The CDR3 DNA sequence: TGTGCCAGCAGCTTGGCGACAGGGGGTAATGAAAAACTGTTTTTT. Encoded protein: CASSLATGGNEKLFF.

Concerning this clone: The junction differs from germline at one of its ends, possibly a read error. The chain employs TRBV7-9 and TRBJ2-7, with a weak D call TRBD1 (7 bases). In germline, CDR1 is SEHNR, CDR2 FQNEAQ (reference sequence). This CDR3 has 18 amino acids. CDR3 nucleotides: TGTTCCAGCAGCTTTGGGCAGGGGGGCCTTCACCCAATTTACGAGCAGTACTTC. It encodes CSSSFGQGGLHPIYEQYF.

The chain combines TRBV11-2 with TRBJ2-3; D may be TRBD2 (5 bases). CDR3 length equals 14 residues. Per the germline V gene, CDR1 is SGHAT and CDR2 is FQNNGV. V was pared by 3 bases and J by 2 bases, with 9 bases between. CDR3 DNA: TGTGCCAGCAGCTTCCGGCTAGCCACAGATACGCAGTATTTT. Translating gives CASSFRLATDTQYF.

V and J are TRBV28 and TRBJ1-2, with 9 bases identical to TRBD1. The germline gives CDR1 MDHEN, CDR2 SYDVKM. V dropped 5 bases and J dropped 5; count of bases not matched to a gene: 6. The CDR3 has 14 residues. CDR3 nucleotides: TGTGCCAGCAGTCTCCGGGACAGGGCGTATGGCTACACCTTC. Translation gives CASSLRDRAYGYTF.

V is TRBV9 and J is TRBJ1-6, with D possibly TRBD1 on 5 matching bases. Germline V gives CDR1 SGDLS, CDR2 YYNGEE. V was clipped by 1 base and J by 2 bases, with 10 bases between them. The CDR3 consists of 16 residues. The CDR3 sequence is CASSVSATAYNSPLHF. The CDR3 DNA follows: TGTGCCAGCAGCGTAAGTGCGACAGCCTATAATTCACCCCTCCACTTT. The full variable domain, in which reference TRBV9 and TRBJ1-6 provide the parts outside the CDR3, is DSGVTQTPKHLITATGQRVTLRCSPRSGDLSVYWYQQSLDQGLQFLIQYYNGEERAKGNILERFSAQQFPDLHSELNLSSLELGDSALYFCASSVSATAYNSPLHFGNGTRLTVT.

The rearrangement joins TRBV27 to TRBJ2-5, with 9 bases lining up with TRBD1. J gave up 3 bases and V 6 bases, and 2 bases lay outside the gene matches. The CDR3 extends over 13 amino acids. Germline loops: CDR1 MNHEY, CDR2 SMNVEV (reference sequence). The CDR3 loop reads CASRDRGEETQYF. The CDR3 nucleotides read TGTGCCAGCAGGGACAGGGGAGAAGAGACCCAGTACTTC.